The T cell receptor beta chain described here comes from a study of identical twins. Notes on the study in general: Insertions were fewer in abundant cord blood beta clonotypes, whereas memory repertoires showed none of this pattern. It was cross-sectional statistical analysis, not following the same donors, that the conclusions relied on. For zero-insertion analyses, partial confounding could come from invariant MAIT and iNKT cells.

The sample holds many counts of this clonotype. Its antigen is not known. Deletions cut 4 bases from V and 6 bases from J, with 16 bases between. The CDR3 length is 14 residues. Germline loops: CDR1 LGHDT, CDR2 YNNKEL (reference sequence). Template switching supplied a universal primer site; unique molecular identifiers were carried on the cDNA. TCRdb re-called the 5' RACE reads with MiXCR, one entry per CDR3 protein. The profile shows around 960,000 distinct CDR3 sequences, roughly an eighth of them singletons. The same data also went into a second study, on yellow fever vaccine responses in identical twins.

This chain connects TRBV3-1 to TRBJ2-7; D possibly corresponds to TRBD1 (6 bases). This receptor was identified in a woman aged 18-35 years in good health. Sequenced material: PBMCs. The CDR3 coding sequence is TGTGCCAGCAGCCGCACAATGGACAGACCCGAGCAGTACGTC. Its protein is CASSRTMDRPEQYV.